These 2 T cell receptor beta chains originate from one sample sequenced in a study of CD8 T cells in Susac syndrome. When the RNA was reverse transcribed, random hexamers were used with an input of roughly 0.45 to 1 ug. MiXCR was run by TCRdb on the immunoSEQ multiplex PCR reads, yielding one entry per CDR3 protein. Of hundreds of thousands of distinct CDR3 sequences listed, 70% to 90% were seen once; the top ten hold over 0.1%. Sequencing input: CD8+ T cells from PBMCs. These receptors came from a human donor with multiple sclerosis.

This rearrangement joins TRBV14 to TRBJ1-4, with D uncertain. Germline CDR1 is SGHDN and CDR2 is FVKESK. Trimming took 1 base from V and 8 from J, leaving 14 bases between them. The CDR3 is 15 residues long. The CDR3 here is CASSQAEAGSEKLFF. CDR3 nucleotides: TGTGCCAGCAGCCAAGCCGAGGCAGGAAGCGAAAAACTGTTTTTT.

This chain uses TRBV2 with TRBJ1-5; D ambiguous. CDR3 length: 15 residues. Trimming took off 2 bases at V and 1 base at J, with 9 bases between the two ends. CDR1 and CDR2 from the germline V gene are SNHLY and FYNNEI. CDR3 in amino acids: CASSEHLLSNQPQHF. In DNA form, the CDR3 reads TGTGCCAGCAGTGAACACCTTTTAAGCAATCAGCCCCAGCATTTT. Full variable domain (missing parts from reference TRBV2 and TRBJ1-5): EPEVTQTPSHQVTQMGQEVILRCVPISNHLYFYWYRQILGQKVEFLVSFYNNEISEKSEIFDDQFSVERPDGSNFTLKIRSTKLEDSAMYFCASSEHLLSNQPQHFGDGTRLSIL.